This TCR beta chain is from a study of vaccination effects on CD4 cells after COVID-19. Regarding the study as a whole: Early post-infection timepoints were missing from the study, which also had few convalescent patients. In vaccinees who were healthy, merely 1 out of 255 vaccine-induced clones cross-reacted with common cold coronaviruses.

The germline V gene has CDR1 SGHAT and CDR2 FQDESV (reference sequence). Trimming removed 5 bases from V and 4 bases from J, with 13 bases in between. There are 14 residues in the CDR3. Sequenced by immunoSEQ multiplex PCR; TCRdb stores in-frame clones only, minus some. There are roughly 27,000 clones in the sample; roughly two thirds occur only once, and roughly a tenth lies in the top ten. Prior to sequencing, the ViraFEST assay stimulated PBMC with viral peptide pools, which expanded the antigen-specific CD4+ T cells. The authors isolated CD4+ T cells after more than eight days of culture. Absence of prior SARS-CoV-2 infection characterized the vaccine recipients, who showed negative nucleocapsid antibodies. Cultures got half-medium changes with IL-2 on days 3 and 7. For this clone: The antigen is not known.

The clonotype was recovered from a human donor who received a COVID-19 vaccine. Sequenced material: CD4+ T cells from PBMCs cultured with SARS-CoV-2 spike peptides, taken before COVID-19 vaccination. The chain carries TRBV11-1 and TRBJ2-3; D tentatively reads TRBD1 or TRBD2 (6 bases each). CDR3 coding DNA: TGTGCCAGCAGCCCGCCGAGGGGGGCAGATACGCAGTATTTT. This gives the protein CASSPPRGADTQYF.